The 29 T cell receptor beta chains below come from one sample, sequenced in a study of beta chain features in type 1 diabetes. Every bit of the isolated RNA underwent reverse transcription, so sequencing read expressed TCRB transcripts. This table comes from immunoSEQ multiplex PCR, and its TCRdb copy is limited to in-frame clones, with some not included. The table lists about 150,000 clones, approximately 9.1% of them singletons. The specimen was central memory CD4+ T cells from blood. These receptors all come from a woman younger than 35 in good health.

This clone was seen only a few times. The chain is built from TRBV4-1 and TRBJ2-1; 9 bases align to TRBD1. The CDR3 covers 15 residues. Trimming at V came to 2 bases and at J to 7 bases, leaving 6 bases not matched to a gene. Germline CDR1 MGHRA, CDR2 YSYEKL. DNA of the CDR3: TGCGCCAGCAGCCAATCTCGACAGGGGGTAAATGAGCAGTTCTTC. Translation gives CASSQSRQGVNEQFF.

This clone was seen a single time. The V and J genes are TRBV2 and TRBJ1-2; TRBD1 is a possible D gene (5 bases). This CDR3 spans 14 amino acids. Germline V gene lookup returns CDR1 SNHLY and CDR2 FYNNEI. V lost 6 bases and J 7 bases, leaving 18 bases between the germline ends. The CDR3 DNA is TGTGCCAGCAGCCCGACTAGCGGGGGGGTTGGCTACACCTTC. This translates into CASSPTSGGVGYTF.

This clone appeared once. The V call is TRBV7-2, the J call TRBJ2-5; 9 bases fit TRBD1. The last part of the DNA fits TRBJ2-7 better; the J call may be wrong. CDR1 SGHTA and CDR2 FQGNSA come from the germline V gene. CDR3 length equals 12 residues. CDR3 coding DNA: TGTGCCAGCAGCGGACAGGGGAGCGAGCAGTACTTC. Translation gives CASSGQGSEQYF.

This clone was counted many times. Other DNA sequences in this specimen translate into the identical CDR3. The CDR3 sequence: CAWTANYGYTF. As DNA, the CDR3 is TGTGCCTGGACGGCTAACTATGGCTACACCTTC. This chain uses TRBV30 with TRBJ1-2; D is uncertain. Trimming removed 4 bases at V and 0 bases at J, with 3 bases between. This CDR3 spans 11 amino acids. Germline V gene sequence: CDR1 GTSNPN, CDR2 SVGIG (reference sequence).

This clone was detected a few times. This chain uses TRBV5-1 with TRBJ1-1, with D perhaps TRBD1 (6 bases). Germline CDR1 reads SGHRS; CDR2 reads YFSETQ. The CDR3 loop spans 15 amino acids. The V gene lost 7 bases and the J gene lost 0 bases, with 16 bases spanning the gap. The chain's CDR3 is CASADRRPMNTEAFF. The CDR3 DNA reads TGCGCCAGCGCGGACAGACGGCCGATGAACACTGAAGCTTTCTTT.

The V and J genes are TRBV28 and TRBJ2-1; a possible D gene is TRBD1 (6 bases). This CDR3 comprises 15 residues. Between the trimmed V and J ends, which lost 7 bases and 15 bases, there was a span of 28 bases. Germline CDR1 MDHEN, CDR2 SYDVKM. Written as DNA, the CDR3 is TGTGCCAGCACCCCGGATACTTCAGGGGAAGGATCTCGGTTCTTC. It specifies CASTPDTSGEGSRFF.

The V and J genes are TRBV19 and TRBJ2-5, with 15 positions matching TRBD2. With 4 bases clipped from V and 5 bases from J, the junction kept 14 bases outside the gene matches. The CDR3 is made up of 19 amino acids. The germline V gene encodes CDR1 LNHDA and CDR2 SQIVND (reference sequence). The CDR3 reads CASSTQSGLAGGPAETQYF. The CDR3, as DNA: TGTGCCAGTAGTACTCAGTCCGGACTAGCGGGGGGGCCGGCGGAGACCCAGTACTTC.

The rearrangement joins TRBV11-2 to TRBJ1-1; 11 bases fit TRBD1. Trimming cost V 3 bases and J 11 bases; bases outside gene matches: 5. The CDR3 loop spans 13 amino acids. Per the germline V gene, CDR1 is SGHAT and CDR2 is FQNNGV. The CDR3 here is CASSLGQGDGAFF. DNA for the CDR3: TGTGCCAGCAGCTTGGGACAGGGGGATGGGGCTTTCTTT.

The chain has TRBV27 and TRBJ1-3; 7 positions match TRBD1. Germline-derived CDR1 and CDR2 are MNHEY and SMNVEV (reference sequence). CDR3 length: 13 residues. V gave up 9 bases and J gave up 5 bases; unmatched junction bases: 7. CDR3 in amino acids: CASGRGIRNTIYF. In nucleotides, the CDR3 is TGTGCCAGTGGCAGGGGGATAAGAAACACCATATATTTT.

In this sample, this clone turned up a few times. The chain has TRBV6-5 and TRBJ2-3; D is possibly TRBD2 (6 bases). The germline gives CDR1 MNHEY, CDR2 SVGAGI. The V and J ends lost 6 bases and 0 bases respectively, with 13 bases between them. The CDR3 spans 15 residues. CDR3 coding DNA: TGTGCCAGCAGACGGGGGACGATTAGCACAGATACGCAGTATTTT. Amino acid sequence: CASRRGTISTDTQYF.

This clone came up a few times. V gene TRBV12-5 combines with J gene TRBJ1-2; a possible D gene is TRBD1 (5 bases). The CDR3 is made up of 13 amino acids. Germline V gene sequence: CDR1 LGHNT, CDR2 FRNRAP. The V and J ends lost 1 base and 5 bases respectively, with 8 bases between them. The CDR3 sequence: CASGLDQGYGYTF. The CDR3 DNA reads TGTGCTAGTGGTTTGGATCAGGGTTATGGCTACACCTTC.

The J gene is TRBJ1-1, the V gene TRBV19; 7 positions match TRBD1. With 8 bases clipped from V and 0 bases from J, the junction kept 3 bases outside the gene matches. The CDR3 is made up of 13 amino acids. CDR1 is LNHDA, CDR2 SQIVND, per germline (reference sequence). In DNA form, the CDR3 reads TGTGCCAGTCAGGACAGGTTGAACACTGAAGCTTTCTTT. Encoded protein: CASQDRLNTEAFF. Supplemented by reference TRBV19 and TRBJ1-1, the full variable domain reads DGGITQSPKYLFRKEGQNVTLSCEQNLNHDAMYWYRQDPGQGLRLIYYSQIVNDFQKGDIAEGYSVSREKKESFPLTVTSAQKNPTAFYLCASQDRLNTEAFFGQGTRLTVV.

The table lists this clone with a few counts. This rearrangement joins TRBV4-2 to TRBJ1-6, with 8 bases matching TRBD1. Trimming removed 8 bases from V and 8 bases from J; junction bases left unmatched: 8. Per germline, CDR1 LGHNA and CDR2 YNFKEQ. The CDR3 covers 14 residues. In DNA form, the CDR3 reads TGTGCCAGCGCCATGGGACAGGTGGATTCACCCCTCCACTTT. Its translation: CASAMGQVDSPLHF.

This clone has more than one count but fewer than ten. The rearrangement joins TRBV25-1 to TRBJ2-7; 8 bases agree with TRBD1. The CDR3 contains 13 residues. Trimming removed 6 bases from V and 5 bases from J; junction bases left unmatched: 6. Per the germline V gene, CDR1 is MGHDK and CDR2 is SYGVNS. In DNA, the CDR3 is TGTGCCAGCAGGGACAGGGTCCATCACGAGCAGTACTTC. Protein sequence: CASRDRVHHEQYF.

This clone was counted a few times. This sequence joins TRBV18 and TRBJ1-3; no firm D call. Deletions cut 2 bases from V and 1 base from J, with 3 bases between. There are 13 residues in the CDR3. CDR1 is KGHSH and CDR2 is LQKENI in the germline V gene. The CDR3 DNA follows: TGTGCCAGCTCACCAGAGTCTGGAAACACCATATATTTT. Protein sequence: CASSPESGNTIYF.

The gene calls are TRBV30 and TRBJ2-7, with unresolved D. Germline V gene lookup returns CDR1 GTSNPN and CDR2 SVGIG (reference sequence). Trimming took off 2 bases at V and 3 bases at J, with 11 bases between the two ends. The CDR3 spans 13 residues. In DNA, the CDR3 is TGTGCCTGGAGTTTGGGCAGAAACTACGAGCAGTACTTC. As protein: CAWSLGRNYEQYF.

The chain links TRBV4-1 to TRBJ1-1, with D unclear. Germline V gene sequence: CDR1 MGHRA, CDR2 YSYEKL. The CDR3 extends over 16 amino acids. Trimming took 5 bases from V and 0 from J, leaving 16 bases between them. CDR3 in DNA: TGCGCCAGCAGCGGCATAGGACGGAGGATGAACACTGAAGCTTTCTTT. Its translation is CASSGIGRRMNTEAFF.

The chain carries TRBV4-2 and TRBJ2-7, with D possibly TRBD1 on 6 matching bases. The germline CDR1 and CDR2 sequences are LGHNA and YNFKEQ. This CDR3 contains 15 residues. Trimming shortened V by 6 bases and J by 3 bases, and 18 bases separated the two germline ends. CDR3 protein: CASRPALGAGYEQYF. DNA for the CDR3: TGTGCCAGCAGGCCAGCGTTGGGGGCTGGCTACGAGCAGTACTTC.

The rearrangement links TRBV10-3 to TRBJ2-1; D is possibly TRBD1 (6 bases). The CDR3 totals 15 residues. The germline V gene has CDR1 ENHRY and CDR2 SYGVKD. V gave up 7 bases and J gave up 8 bases, with 21 bases separating them. The CDR3 DNA sequence: TGTGCCATCAAGTCCGGAGCGCAGGGGCAGTATGAGCAGTTCTTC. The encoded protein is CAIKSGAQGQYEQFF.

The sample holds many counts of this clone. The rearrangement uses TRBV2 and TRBJ2-7, with D perhaps TRBD1 (6 bases). Trimming shortened V by 5 bases and J by 1 base, and 6 bases separated the two germline ends. The CDR3 is 12 amino acids. Germline V lookup: CDR1 SNHLY, CDR2 FYNNEI. CDR3 residues: CASSTGSYEQYF. DNA for the CDR3: TGTGCCAGCAGTACAGGGTCCTACGAGCAGTACTTC.

This chain links TRBV5-1 with TRBJ1-1; 7 bases map to TRBD1. V gave up 1 base and J gave up 4 bases; unmatched junction bases: 10. This CDR3 comprises 16 residues. Germline CDR1 reads SGHRS; CDR2 reads YFSETQ. The CDR3 loop is CASSLRTGEVPTEAFF. The CDR3 bases are TGCGCCAGCAGCTTGAGGACAGGTGAGGTACCCACTGAAGCTTTCTTT.

J is TRBJ2-2 and V is TRBV11-3; no firm D call. The V end was cut by 4 bases, the J end by 5 bases, with 8 bases between. The CDR3 has 13 amino acids. Looked up from germline, CDR1 is SGHNT and CDR2 is YENEEA. The CDR3 sequence: CASSSPMTGELFF. The CDR3, as DNA: TGTGCCAGCAGCTCCCCTATGACCGGGGAGCTGTTTTTT.

The rearrangement uses TRBV7-9 and TRBJ1-4, with 7 bases that match TRBD1. Trimming at V came to 6 bases and at J to 2 bases, leaving 6 bases not matched to a gene. This CDR3 spans 15 amino acids. Germline CDR1 reads SEHNR; CDR2 reads FQNEAQ (reference sequence). The CDR3 loop reads CASSSDRETNEKLFF. The CDR3 coding sequence is TGTGCCAGCAGTTCCGACAGGGAGACTAATGAAAAACTGTTTTTT.

This chain joins TRBV7-3 and TRBJ2-1, with 8 nucleotides matching TRBD1. Germline CDR1 and CDR2: SGHTA and FQGTGA. Unmatched junction bases numbered 3, after V lost 3 bases and J lost 5 bases. The CDR3 totals 14 residues. The CDR3 spells CASSFGQGNNEQFF. CDR3 DNA: TGTGCCAGCAGCTTCGGACAGGGAAACAATGAGCAGTTCTTC.

In its sample, this clone was seen a few times. J is TRBJ2-1 and V is TRBV7-3, with a weak D call TRBD1 (5 bases). Germline V gene data show CDR1 as SGHTA and CDR2 as FQGTGA. CDR3 length: 15 residues. Trimming removed 3 bases at V and 5 bases at J, with 14 bases between. In DNA, the CDR3 is TGTGCCAGCAGCTTCTTCGGACACCCCAACAATGAGCAGTTCTTC. As protein: CASSFFGHPNNEQFF.

The chain is built from TRBV15 and TRBJ1-1; unclear D gene. Germline lookup yields CDR1 LNHNV and CDR2 YYDKDF (reference sequence). This CDR3 is 14 amino acids long. The germline V and J ends were trimmed by 0 bases and 3 bases, with 8 bases remaining between them. In DNA form, the CDR3 reads TGTGCCACCAGCAGAGATTGGGCCGACACTGAAGCTTTCTTT. It is translated as CATSRDWADTEAFF.

This clone was counted a few times. V is TRBV5-1 and J is TRBJ2-5, with 7 bases that match TRBD2. Trimming at V came to 4 bases and at J to 4 bases, leaving 7 bases not matched to a gene. The CDR3 consists of 14 residues. The V gene's germline CDR1 is SGHRS and CDR2 YFSETQ. The CDR3 nucleotides read TGCGCCAGCAGCCCCCAGGCGGGAGTAGAGACCCAGTACTTC. Translated: CASSPQAGVETQYF. The whole variable domain, remainder taken from reference TRBV5-1 and TRBJ2-5, is KAGVTQTPRYLIKTRGQQVTLSCSPISGHRSVSWYQQTPGQGLQFLFEYFSETQRNKGNFPGRFSGRQFSNSRSEMNVSTLELGDSALYLCASSPQAGVETQYFGPGTRLLVL.

The chain joins TRBV30 to TRBJ2-5, with D uncertain. The CDR3 has 13 residues. Per germline, CDR1 GTSNPN and CDR2 SVGIG (reference sequence). V lost 5 bases and J 5 bases, leaving 15 bases between the germline ends. In DNA, the CDR3 is TGTGCCTGGGCCCCTGAGGCTACGGAGACCCAGTACTTC. Its translation: CAWAPEATETQYF. The full variable domain, with the rest looked up from reference TRBV30 and TRBJ2-5, is SQTIHQWPATLVQPVGSPLSLECTVEGTSNPNLYWYRQAAGRGLQLLFYSVGIGQISSEVPQNLSASRPQDRQFILSSKKLLLSDSGFYLCAWAPEATETQYFGPGTRLLVL.

The table lists this clone with a few counts. This chain uses TRBV21-1 with TRBJ2-4; whether TRBD1, the table's D call, matches the DNA was not checked. TRBV21-1 is described as a pseudogene. The CDR3 is made up of 17 amino acids. The CDR3: CASSKVRDRGAKNIQYF. For the CDR3, the DNA is TGTGCCAGCAGCAAAGTTCGTGACAGGGGTGCCAAAAACATTCAGTACTTC.